These 21 T cell receptor beta chains were sequenced from one sample in a study of cytomegalovirus exposure and HLA in healthy donors. With 60 Vbeta and 13 Jbeta primers, the PCR was carried out. TCRdb's table, derived via immunoSEQ multiplex PCR, lists solely in-frame clones and lacks some. Its table records 95,000 to 150,000 clones. The sequenced sample was PBMCs. The receptors stem from a young man in good health and CMV-seronegative.

The chain couples TRBV2 to TRBJ2-5; TRBD2 agrees at 9 bases. The J segment lost 9 bases and the V segment lost 6 bases, leaving 14 bases of the junction unmatched. This CDR3 contains 15 residues. Germline V gene lookup returns CDR1 SNHLY and CDR2 FYNNEI. The CDR3 DNA reads as TGTGCCAGCAGGGCCAGAGCGGGGGGCTTGGGGGCCCAGTACTTC. It is translated as CASRARAGGLGAQYF.

J is TRBJ2-2 and V is TRBV28; TRBD2 agrees at 8 bases. Trimming at V came to 1 base and at J to 1 base, leaving 5 bases not matched to a gene. CDR3 length: 17 amino acids. CDR1 is MDHEN, CDR2 SYDVKM, per germline. This chain's CDR3 is CASSLYSLAGNTGELFF. DNA of the CDR3: TGTGCCAGCAGTTTATATTCCCTAGCGGGGAACACCGGGGAGCTGTTTTTT.

The gene calls are TRBV6-1 and TRBJ2-3, with D perhaps TRBD1 (6 bases). V was pared by 6 bases and J by 3 bases, with 10 bases between. The germline V gene has CDR1 MNHNS and CDR2 SASEGT. CDR3 size: 13 residues. Here the CDR3 DNA reads TGTGCCAGCAGCGGAACAGGGACAGATACGCAGTATTTT. As protein: CASSGTGTDTQYF.

About this clone: Other DNA sequences in this sample translate to the same CDR3. The chain uses TRBV27 and TRBJ1-5, with D tentatively TRBD1 (6 bases). In germline, CDR1 is MNHEY, CDR2 SMNVEV (reference sequence). The ends were cut back, 2 bases at V and 2 bases at J, with 7 bases in the middle. The CDR3 runs 14 residues. Written as DNA, the CDR3 is TGTGCCAGCAGTTTACGACAGGGCAATCAGCCCCAGCATTTT. Its translation is CASSLRQGNQPQHF.

The genes are TRBV7-9 and TRBJ1-5; TRBD1 is a possible D gene (5 bases). V was trimmed by 3 bases and J by 4 bases, leaving 13 bases between them. The CDR3 sequence is 15 residues long. Germline loops: CDR1 SEHNR, CDR2 FQNEAQ (reference sequence). The chain's CDR3 is CASSFDHPGNQPQHF. In DNA, the CDR3 is TGTGCCAGCAGCTTCGACCACCCAGGGAATCAGCCCCAGCATTTT.

The chain has TRBV15 and TRBJ1-6, with D perhaps matching TRBD1 (5 bases). The CDR3 length is 13 residues. Per germline, CDR1 LNHNV and CDR2 YYDKDF (reference sequence). V was shortened by 3 bases and J by 7 bases, with 7 bases between the two germline ends. The CDR3 DNA follows: TGTGCCACCAGCAGGTCAGGGAATTCACCCCTCCACTTT. This encodes CATSRSGNSPLHF.

The rearrangement joins TRBV18 to TRBJ2-2; TRBD2 matches 13 bases. The CDR3 contains 16 residues. The V and J ends lost 2 bases and 3 bases, in that order; junction bases with no gene match: 0. CDR1 and CDR2 from the germline V gene are KGHSH and LQKENI. This CDR3 is CASSPGTSGDTGELFF. CDR3 nucleotide sequence: TGTGCCAGCTCACCAGGGACTAGCGGGGACACCGGGGAGCTGTTTTTT.

This chain joins TRBV4-2 and TRBJ2-5; 16 bases fit TRBD2. With V trimmed by 0 bases and J by 4 bases, 8 bases remained unmatched. Germline CDR1 reads LGHNA; CDR2 reads YNFKEQ. CDR3 length equals 19 residues. CDR3 amino acids: CASSQELGLAGGRGETQYF. CDR3 in DNA: TGTGCCAGCAGCCAAGAACTGGGACTAGCGGGAGGGCGCGGAGAGACCCAGTACTTC.

This chain links TRBV5-1 with TRBJ2-3; no firm D call. Per germline, CDR1 SGHRS and CDR2 YFSETQ. Trimming stripped 4 bases from V and 5 bases from J, with 8 bases between. The CDR3 loop spans 12 amino acids. For the CDR3, the DNA is TGCGCCAGCAGCCTGGCCATAGATACGCAGTATTTT. Translating gives CASSLAIDTQYF.

The chain carries TRBV25-1 and TRBJ1-5; 9 positions agree with TRBD1. Looked up from germline, CDR1 is MGHDK and CDR2 is SYGVNS. The trim removed 5 bases at V and 5 bases at J, leaving 4 bases unmatched. The length of the CDR3 is 14 residues. CDR3 DNA: TGTGCCAGCAGTACGACAGGGGGGGATCAGCCCCAGCATTTT. This gives the protein CASSTTGGDQPQHF.

This chain uses TRBV6-1 with TRBJ2-1; D remains unclear. Germline V gene lookup returns CDR1 MNHNS and CDR2 SASEGT. Between the trimmed V and J ends, which lost 2 bases and 10 bases, there was a span of 6 bases. This CDR3 comprises 11 residues. The CDR3 DNA reads TGTGCCAGCAGTGAACGGCGGGAGCAGTTCTTC. This encodes CASSERREQFF.

The V call is TRBV4-1, the J call TRBJ1-1; 7 bases agree with TRBD1. J lost 7 bases, V lost 2 bases, and 4 bases had no gene match. The CDR3 totals 13 residues. From germline, CDR1 is MGHRA and CDR2 YSYEKL. CDR3 loop: CASSQIRDSEAFF. CDR3 DNA: TGCGCCAGCAGCCAAATTAGGGACAGTGAAGCTTTCTTT.

V and J are TRBV18 and TRBJ2-5; 7 nucleotides match TRBD2. V trimming: 3 bases; J trimming: 3 bases; junction bases outside the gene matches: 4. The CDR3 covers 14 residues. Germline loops: CDR1 KGHSH, CDR2 LQKENI. CDR3 in amino acids: CASSPAGEEETQYF. In DNA, the CDR3 is TGTGCCAGCTCACCGGCGGGAGAGGAAGAGACCCAGTACTTC.

J is TRBJ2-5 and V is TRBV29-1, with a possible D match to TRBD2 (6 bases). The J call may be faulty, since TRBJ2-7 better matches the DNA end. In germline, CDR1 is SQVTM, CDR2 ANQGSEA. The CDR3 runs to 17 residues. The DNA for the CDR3 is TGCAGCGTTGAGTTAGGGACTCCCTCCAGGATCTCCTACGAGCAGTACTTC. Protein product: CSVELGTPSRISYEQYF.

This rearrangement joins TRBV7-3 to TRBJ2-6, with a possible D match to TRBD2 (6 bases). The CDR3 contains 18 residues. Germline V gene lookup returns CDR1 SGHTA and CDR2 FQGTGA. V was clipped by 5 bases and J by 0 bases, with 17 bases between them. The CDR3: CASSLRDFSSSGANVLTF. CDR3 sequence (DNA): TGTGCCAGCAGCCTCCGGGACTTCTCGTCCTCTGGGGCCAACGTCCTGACTTTC.

The chain uses TRBV25-1 and TRBJ2-7, with 13 positions matching TRBD2. There are 18 residues in the CDR3. V trimming: 4 bases; J trimming: 2 bases; junction bases outside the gene matches: 11. The germline gives CDR1 MGHDK, CDR2 SYGVNS. The CDR3 loop is CASSAPGPGLAGTYEQYF. CDR3 coding DNA: TGTGCCAGCAGTGCCCCCGGTCCGGGACTAGCGGGGACCTACGAGCAGTACTTC.

The chain combines TRBV7-9 with TRBJ1-5; tentative D call: TRBD1 (6 bases). The ends were cut back, 4 bases at V and 3 bases at J, with 13 bases in the middle. CDR3 length equals 15 residues. Looked up from germline, CDR1 is SEHNR and CDR2 is FQNEAQ (reference sequence). The CDR3 DNA reads as TGTGCCAGCAGCTCAGCAGGGGCCCTCAATCAGCCCCAGCATTTT. Its translation: CASSSAGALNQPQHF.

V usage is TRBV5-1 and J usage is TRBJ1-4; D is possibly TRBD1 (6 bases). Germline values: CDR1 SGHRS, CDR2 YFSETQ. The CDR3 runs 15 residues. V was shortened by 4 bases and J by 7 bases, with 17 bases between the two germline ends. The CDR3 nucleotides are TGCGCCAGCAGCGGGCGACGGGGGGGCTCTGAAAAACTGTTTTTT. Its protein product is CASSGRRGGSEKLFF.

The chain couples TRBV2 to TRBJ1-5; 12 nucleotides agree with TRBD1. Germline values: CDR1 SNHLY, CDR2 FYNNEI. CDR3 length equals 17 residues. V shed 9 bases, J shed 0 bases, and the junction held 9 bases outside the gene matches. The CDR3 nucleotides read TGTGCCAGTACCGGGACAGGGGGCCCCAATAGCAATCAGCCCCAGCATTTT. This translates into CASTGTGGPNSNQPQHF.

The chain recombines TRBV6-5 with TRBJ2-3; tentative D call: TRBD2 (6 bases). The germline V gene has CDR1 MNHEY and CDR2 SVGAGI. V dropped 2 bases and J dropped 2 bases, with 11 bases sitting between them. The CDR3 runs 15 residues. The CDR3 nucleotides are TGTGCCAGCAGTTACGGTGGGGGGATCACAGATACGCAGTATTTT. Encoded protein: CASSYGGGITDTQYF.

The genes are TRBV5-6 and TRBJ1-2, with a weak D call TRBD1 (6 bases). Trimming left V 2 bases short and J 2 bases short, with 13 bases between. CDR1 and CDR2 from the germline V gene are SGHDT and YYEEEE. This CDR3 is built from 15 residues. The CDR3 reads CASSFVDRENYGYTF. CDR3 nucleotide sequence: TGTGCCAGCAGCTTTGTGGACAGAGAAAACTATGGCTACACCTTC.